Detailed here is one T cell receptor beta chain. What it binds is unknown. The data originate from a study of STAT5B mutations in CD4+ large granular lymphocyte leukemia. Assay used: immunoSEQ multiplex PCR; TCRdb lists only in-frame clones, some missing. This table holds about 38,000 clones, approximately 85% found once. Notes on the study in general: Patient CD4-sorted repertoires stayed more clonal than healthy ones after leukemic-clone removal. TRBV06-family usage was enriched in top patient clones (8/27) versus controls (2/35). Main leukemic clonotypes were patient-specific, but roughly 23% appeared at low frequency elsewhere.

The length of the CDR3 is 16 residues. The V gene's germline CDR1 is SNHLY and CDR2 FYNNEI. Trimming took off 6 bases at V and 7 bases at J, with 22 bases between the two ends. Sequencing was done on a sample of CD4+ T cells from blood buffy coats. The chain links TRBV2 to TRBJ1-5; D remains ambiguous. This TCR was sampled from a human donor in good health. Here the CDR3 DNA reads TGTGCCAGCAGGTTACTATCGATGGGGTCGGACCAGCCCCAGCATTTT. This translates into CASRLLSMGSDQPQHF. The complete variable domain, with remaining parts taken from reference TRBV2 and TRBJ1-5, reads EPEVTQTPSHQVTQMGQEVILRCVPISNHLYFYWYRQILGQKVEFLVSFYNNEISEKSEIFDDQFSVERPDGSNFTLKIRSTKLEDSAMYFCASRLLSMGSDQPQHFGDGTRLSIL.